The next 9 T cell receptor beta chains were all read from a single sample in a study of blood T cell repertoires in COVID-19. TCRdb's table, derived via immunoSEQ multiplex PCR, lists solely in-frame clones and lacks some. The sample lists about 360,000 clones, roughly 86% occurring once. The sequenced sample was PBMCs or T cells enriched from blood (not recorded which). The receptor source for this set is a man aged 35-49 years in a cohort exposed to, infected with or recovered from COVID-19 (not recorded which).

V is TRBV5-1 and J is TRBJ2-2; no reliable D call. V lost 4 bases to trimming and J lost 4 bases, with 8 bases between them. Germline V lookup: CDR1 SGHRS, CDR2 YFSETQ. CDR3 size: 13 residues. The CDR3 protein is CASSLALTGELFF. CDR3 DNA sequence: TGCGCCAGCAGCCTGGCTCTCACCGGGGAGCTGTTTTTT. The full variable domain, in which reference TRBV5-1 and TRBJ2-2 provide the parts outside the CDR3, is KAGVTQTPRYLIKTRGQQVTLSCSPISGHRSVSWYQQTPGQGLQFLFEYFSETQRNKGNFPGRFSGRQFSNSRSEMNVSTLELGDSALYLCASSLALTGELFFGEGSRLTVL.

V usage is TRBV7-2 and J usage is TRBJ1-2; D uncertain. Germline assignment: CDR1 SGHTA and CDR2 FQGNSA. The CDR3 is 15 residues long. The ends were cut back, 0 bases at V and 2 bases at J, with 10 bases in the middle. CDR3 region: CASSLAPDLNYGYTF. The CDR3 DNA is TGTGCCAGCAGCTTAGCCCCGGACTTAAACTATGGCTACACCTTC.

The rearrangement links TRBV10-3 to TRBJ2-7, with 13 bases that match TRBD2. The V segment lost 6 bases and the J segment 7 bases; nucleotides outside the gene matches: 6. The germline gives CDR1 ENHRY, CDR2 SYGVKD. The CDR3 has 14 amino acids. The CDR3 bases are TGTGCCATCAGAGGACTAGCGGGAGTACAGGAGCAGTACTTC. It translates to CAIRGLAGVQEQYF.

This clone showed up just a few times. The V call is TRBV2, the J call TRBJ1-5; TRBD1 might be the D (5 bases). Germline-derived CDR1 and CDR2 are SNHLY and FYNNEI. V was trimmed by 7 bases and J by 4 bases, leaving 11 bases between them. The CDR3 extends over 13 amino acids. The CDR3 DNA sequence: TGTGCCAGCAAGGCAGGGAGGAATCAGCCCCAGCATTTT. It translates to CASKAGRNQPQHF.

The rearrangement links TRBV11-2 to TRBJ2-7; 8 positions agree with TRBD2. Germline V CDR1 and CDR2: SGHAT, FQNNGV. With V trimmed by 0 bases and J by 0 bases, 1 base remained unmatched. CDR3 length: 15 amino acids. For the CDR3, the DNA is TGTGCCAGCAGCTTAGATACTAGCGGCTCCTACGAGCAGTACTTC. As protein: CASSLDTSGSYEQYF.

This clone has more than one count but fewer than ten. This chain joins TRBV19 and TRBJ1-2, with D perhaps matching TRBD1 (5 bases). Germline V gene sequence: CDR1 LNHDA, CDR2 SQIVND (reference sequence). This CDR3 has 11 residues. V was pared by 11 bases and J by 8 bases, with 15 bases between. In DNA form, the CDR3 reads TGTGCCGGAGGGGATTTGGGCGGCTACACCTTC. Translation gives CAGGDLGGYTF.

The rearrangement uses TRBV3-1 (or the pseudogene TRBV3-2) and TRBJ1-6, with D maybe TRBD1 (6 bases). Germline V gives CDR1 LGHDT, CDR2 YNNKEL (reference sequence). This CDR3 comprises 14 residues. Trimming removed 6 bases at V and 8 bases at J, with 14 bases between. The CDR3, as DNA: TGTGCCAGCAGACTAGGGGGAGGGGATTCACCCCTCCACTTT. Protein: CASRLGGGDSPLHF.

J is TRBJ1-1 and V is TRBV18; no clear D gene. Germline V gene lookup returns CDR1 KGHSH and CDR2 LQKENI. The CDR3 has 15 residues. V lost 4 bases and J lost 2, with 14 bases in between. CDR3 region: CASSRHNSGNTEAFF. The CDR3 DNA follows: TGTGCCAGCTCACGACACAACAGCGGTAACACTGAAGCTTTCTTT. The whole variable domain, remainder taken from reference TRBV18 and TRBJ1-1, is NAGVMQNPRHLVRRRGQEARLRCSPMKGHSHVYWYRQLPEEGLKFMVYLQKENIIDESGMPKERFSAEFPKEGPSILRIQQVVRGDSAAYFCASSRHNSGNTEAFFGQGTRLTVV.

The J gene is TRBJ2-3, the V gene TRBV5-6, with a tentative D call TRBD2 (5 bases). CDR1 is SGHDT and CDR2 is YYEEEE in the germline V gene. The germline V and J ends were trimmed by 0 bases and 5 bases, with 13 bases remaining between them. The CDR3 has 15 residues. The CDR3 DNA sequence: TGTGCCAGCAGCTTGGGGCAGCTAGCAGTAGATACGCAGTATTTT. As protein: CASSLGQLAVDTQYF.